The next 6 T cell receptor beta chains were all read from a single sample in a study of T cell responses to AZD1222 COVID-19 vaccine. Method: immunoSEQ multiplex PCR; TCRdb's copy keeps in-frame clones and lacks some. The sample holds approximately 190,000 clones; about 94% are singletons and the top ten take approximately 1%. This sample comprised peripheral blood, obtained 28 days after the second AZD1222 dose. The source of these receptors is an adult who received the AZD1222 COVID-19 vaccine.

The chain has TRBV2 and TRBJ1-4; D perhaps matches TRBD1 (6 bases). Between the trimmed V and J ends, which lost 4 bases and 0 bases, there was a span of 9 bases. Germline assignment: CDR1 SNHLY and CDR2 FYNNEI. The CDR3 sequence is 15 residues long. This chain's CDR3 is CASSGWTATNEKLFF. The CDR3 DNA is TGTGCCAGCAGTGGATGGACAGCAACTAATGAAAAACTGTTTTTT.

The V and J genes are TRBV4-3 and TRBJ1-4; D is undetermined. Germline CDR1 and CDR2: LGHNA and YSLEER. The V end lost 0 bases, the J end lost 5 bases, and 13 bases lay between the germline ends. CDR3 length: 16 residues. The CDR3 DNA reads TGCGCCAGCAGCCAAGATCCCCAGGCGGAAAATGAAAAACTGTTTTTT. Its translation: CASSQDPQAENEKLFF.

The chain recombines TRBV7-6 with TRBJ2-7; the D gene is possibly TRBD1 (5 bases). The V and J ends lost 0 bases and 3 bases respectively, with 12 bases between them. CDR1 and CDR2 from the germline V gene are SGHVS and FNYEAQ. This CDR3 is 15 amino acids long. Written as DNA, the CDR3 is TGTGCCAGCAGCTTAGCTCAGGGTATATTCTACGAGCAGTACTTC. Protein sequence: CASSLAQGIFYEQYF.

This sequence joins TRBV6-2 or TRBV6-3 and TRBJ1-2; 9 positions match TRBD1. V dropped 5 bases and J dropped 8; count of bases not matched to a gene: 12. CDR3 length: 15 amino acids. Germline CDR1 reads MNHEY; CDR2 reads SVGEGT. The CDR3 DNA follows: TGTGCCAGCAGTACACCGATACAGGGGGCGCCGGGCTACACCTTC. Translated: CASSTPIQGAPGYTF.

The chain employs TRBV2 and TRBJ1-1, with D hard to call. The germline V gene has CDR1 SNHLY and CDR2 FYNNEI. This CDR3 is 11 amino acids long. V was shortened by 4 bases and J by 7 bases, with 7 bases between the two germline ends. CDR3 nucleotides: TGTGCCAGCAGTGCGACGGATGAAGCTTTCTTT. Amino acid sequence: CASSATDEAFF.

As for this clone: The same CDR3 also results from other DNA sequences found in this sample. The chain is built from TRBV18 and TRBJ1-6; D unresolved. The CDR3 has 14 amino acids. V was shortened by 3 bases and J by 10 bases, with 13 bases between the two germline ends. Germline lookup yields CDR1 KGHSH and CDR2 LQKENI. The CDR3 bases are TGTGCCAGCTCACCCCCCCCGGCAAACTCACCCCTCCACTTT. It is translated as CASSPPPANSPLHF.